These 27 T cell receptor beta chains were sequenced from one sample in a study of cytomegalovirus exposure and HLA in healthy donors. A multiplex PCR was run with 60 Vbeta primers and 13 Jbeta primers. Libraries were prepared by immunoSEQ multiplex PCR; TCRdb keeps only in-frame clonotypes and omits some of them. The repertoire consists of 100,000 to 150,000 clones, with 83% occurring once and the leading ten covering around 1.3%. The specimen sequenced was PBMCs. These receptors were obtained from a girl aged 2 to 10 in good health and CMV-seronegative.

The chain uses TRBV2 and TRBJ2-7, with 8 bases identical to TRBD1. The CDR3 consists of 15 residues. The J segment lost 1 base and the V segment lost 7 bases, leaving 9 bases of the junction unmatched. Germline assignment: CDR1 SNHLY and CDR2 FYNNEI. The CDR3 nucleotides read TGTGCCAGCAACCAGGGGGCTAGGGGATCCTACGAGCAGTACTTC. Protein product: CASNQGARGSYEQYF.

In its sample, this clone was seen once. V and J are TRBV27 and TRBJ2-1; the match to TRBD1 covers 9 bases. V trimming: 7 bases; J trimming: 4 bases; junction bases outside the gene matches: 8. CDR3 length equals 15 residues. CDR1 and CDR2 (germline): MNHEY, SMNVEV (reference sequence). DNA for the CDR3: TGTGCCAGCAACCCGGGACAGGGAACATACAATGAGCAGTTCTTC. Translated: CASNPGQGTYNEQFF.

This clone was detected a few times. The chain carries TRBV6-5 and TRBJ2-7, with 11 nucleotides matching TRBD2. The CDR3 runs to 16 residues. Germline V CDR1 and CDR2: MNHEY, SVGAGI. Trimming removed 0 bases from V and 4 bases from J; junction bases left unmatched: 5. CDR3 in amino acids: CASSYSSLAGGYEQYF. CDR3 bases: TGTGCCAGCAGTTACTCGAGTTTAGCGGGAGGGTACGAGCAGTACTTC.

This clone was observed a handful of times. The chain employs TRBV7-3 and TRBJ2-5; a weak D match, TRBD2 (5 bases). The germline CDR1 and CDR2 sequences are SGHTA and FQGTGA. V shed 5 bases and J shed 5 bases, with 12 bases lying between them. The CDR3 runs 13 residues. Here the CDR3 DNA reads TGTGCCAGCAGCCAAGGGAGAGACGAGACCCAGTACTTC. This sequence encodes CASSQGRDETQYF.

The chain has TRBV7-2 and TRBJ2-7, with D maybe TRBD1 (6 bases). The germline V and J ends were trimmed by 3 bases and 4 bases, with 22 bases remaining between them. The CDR3 extends over 17 amino acids. CDR1 and CDR2 from the germline V gene are SGHTA and FQGNSA. The CDR3 sequence is CASSFMEVQGPRYEQYF. The CDR3 DNA is TGTGCCAGCAGCTTCATGGAAGTACAGGGACCACGGTACGAGCAGTACTTC.

The rearrangement links TRBV11-2 to TRBJ2-7, with a tentative D call TRBD1 (6 bases). This CDR3 spans 12 amino acids. V was shortened by 4 bases and J by 8 bases, with 12 bases between the two germline ends. From germline, CDR1 is SGHAT and CDR2 FQNNGV. The CDR3 nucleotides read TGTGCCAGCAGCTCACCCGGGACAAAGCAGTACTTC. As protein: CASSSPGTKQYF.

The chain has TRBV19 and TRBJ1-5, with TRBD1 matching over 8 bases. This CDR3 has 15 amino acids. Germline V gives CDR1 LNHDA, CDR2 SQIVND (reference sequence). V trimming: 3 bases; J trimming: 6 bases; junction bases outside the gene matches: 7. CDR3 sequence (DNA): TGTGCCAGTAGTATTCTGGACAGGGATGGTCAGCCCCAGCATTTT. Its translation is CASSILDRDGQPQHF.

The chain joins TRBV6-4 to TRBJ2-5; no clear D gene. The better agreement between TRBJ2-7 and the DNA end casts doubt on the J call. CDR3 size: 10 residues. CDR1 MRHNA and CDR2 SNTAGT come from the germline V gene. The CDR3 region has the DNA TGTGCCAGCAATATTTACGAGCAGTACTTC. Protein: CASNIYEQYF.

The rearrangement links TRBV9 to TRBJ1-3, with 7 bases identical to TRBD1. The ends lost 0 bases at V and 2 bases at J; junction bases unmatched: 8. The CDR3 sequence is 17 residues long. From germline, CDR1 is SGDLS and CDR2 YYNGEE. The CDR3 nucleotides are TGTGCCAGCAGCGTAGGCGCCTTTGGACAGGCTGGAAACACCATATATTTT. This sequence encodes CASSVGAFGQAGNTIYF.

This chain links TRBV4-2 with TRBJ2-7, with D tentatively TRBD1 (6 bases). CDR1 and CDR2 (germline): LGHNA, YNFKEQ. Trimming stripped 4 bases from V and 3 bases from J, with 13 bases between. The CDR3 loop spans 14 amino acids. CDR3 sequence: CASSPPGHHYEQYF. The CDR3, as DNA: TGTGCCAGCAGCCCACCGGGACATCACTACGAGCAGTACTTC.

The rearrangement links TRBV4-2 to TRBJ2-3; unclear D gene. The germline gives CDR1 LGHNA, CDR2 YNFKEQ. The CDR3 consists of 13 residues. Trimming removed 0 bases at V and 7 bases at J, with 8 bases between. The CDR3 sequence: CASSQEAKNTQYF. Written as DNA, the CDR3 is TGTGCCAGCAGCCAAGAAGCAAAGAATACGCAGTATTTT.

CDR3 sequence reads: CASSPPATNTEAFF. Written as DNA, the CDR3 is TGTGCCAGCTCACCACCGGCAACGAACACTGAAGCTTTCTTT. The rearrangement uses TRBV18 and TRBJ1-1; D remains unclear. This CDR3 has 14 amino acids. Trimming stripped 0 bases from V and 1 base from J, with 6 bases between. Germline V gene lookup returns CDR1 KGHSH and CDR2 LQKENI. Full variable domain (rest looked up from reference TRBV18 and TRBJ1-1): NAGVMQNPRHLVRRRGQEARLRCSPMKGHSHVYWYRQLPEEGLKFMVYLQKENIIDESGMPKERFSAEFPKEGPSILRIQQVVRGDSAAYFCASSPPATNTEAFFGQGTRLTVV.

The genes are TRBV5-1 and TRBJ2-7, with 8 positions matching TRBD1. The ends lost 1 base at V and 0 bases at J; junction bases unmatched: 6. Per the germline V gene, CDR1 is SGHRS and CDR2 is YFSETQ. This CDR3 comprises 16 residues. The CDR3 reads CASSLRGTGSSYEQYF. Written as DNA, the CDR3 is TGCGCCAGCAGCTTGAGGGGGACAGGTAGCTCCTACGAGCAGTACTTC. The complete variable domain, with remaining parts taken from reference TRBV5-1 and TRBJ2-7, reads KAGVTQTPRYLIKTRGQQVTLSCSPISGHRSVSWYQQTPGQGLQFLFEYFSETQRNKGNFPGRFSGRQFSNSRSEMNVSTLELGDSALYLCASSLRGTGSSYEQYFGPGTRLTVT.

In its sample, this clone was seen a few times. This CDR3 is also generated by other DNA sequences in the sample. CDR3 DNA: TGTGCAAGTCGCTTATTGCGGTGCCCCGAGCAGTACTTC. This translates into CASRLLRCPEQYF. This sequence joins TRBV12-2 and TRBJ2-7; the table calls TRBD2, which could not be checked here. TRBV12-2 is tagged as a pseudogene. The CDR3 has 13 amino acids.

The chain has TRBV7-9 and TRBJ2-1; 9 positions agree with TRBD2. V dropped 6 bases and J dropped 4; count of bases not matched to a gene: 7. CDR3 length: 15 residues. CDR1 is SEHNR, CDR2 FQNEAQ, per germline (reference sequence). The CDR3 DNA reads TGTGCCAGCAGGCCGGCGGGGGGGCCATACAATGAGCAGTTCTTC. Translation: CASRPAGGPYNEQFF.

This chain links TRBV29-1 with TRBJ2-1; a weak D match, TRBD1 (6 bases). The CDR3 sequence is 11 residues long. CDR1 is SQVTM, CDR2 ANQGSEA, per germline. The V gene lost 8 bases and the J gene lost 8 bases, with 13 bases spanning the gap. The CDR3 sequence is CSPGDLDEQFF. CDR3 in DNA: TGCAGCCCAGGGGACCTCGATGAGCAGTTCTTC.

V gene TRBV27 combines with J gene TRBJ2-5; 10 bases map to TRBD2. The DNA end favors TRBJ2-7, so the J call may be wrong. CDR1 MNHEY and CDR2 SMNVEV come from the germline V gene (reference sequence). This CDR3 is 14 amino acids long. The CDR3 nucleotides are TGTGCCAGCAGGCCCGGGACTAGCGTCTACGAGCAGTACTTC. This translates into CASRPGTSVYEQYF.

The rearrangement uses TRBV6-5 and TRBJ2-7; the D is unclear. The CDR3 has 14 residues. CDR1 MNHEY and CDR2 SVGAGI come from the germline V gene. V was shortened by 4 bases and J by 3 bases, with 13 bases between the two germline ends. Here the CDR3 reads CASSSARYDYEQYF. The CDR3 DNA reads TGTGCCAGCAGTTCCGCGAGGTACGACTACGAGCAGTACTTC.

This chain joins TRBV28 and TRBJ2-7; TRBD2 matches at 11 bases. J lost 0 bases, V lost 2 bases, and 3 bases had no gene match. The germline CDR1 and CDR2 sequences are MDHEN and SYDVKM. The CDR3 spans 16 residues. The DNA of the CDR3 is TGTGCCAGCAGTTTACTTAGCGGGAGGGGCTCCTACGAGCAGTACTTC. It codes for CASSLLSGRGSYEQYF.

The genes are TRBV7-2 and TRBJ1-3; a weak D match, TRBD1 (5 bases). Trimming pared 0 bases from V and 1 base from J, leaving 10 bases between. CDR3 length: 16 residues. The germline V gene encodes CDR1 SGHTA and CDR2 FQGNSA. CDR3 nucleotide sequence: TGTGCCAGCAGCTTAGCGAGTCAGGGTTCTGGAAACACCATATATTTT. Amino acid sequence: CASSLASQGSGNTIYF.

CDR3 loop: CASSALAGGRDEQFF. The CDR3 DNA is TGTGCCAGCAGCGCCCTAGCGGGGGGGAGGGATGAGCAGTTCTTC. The rearrangement links TRBV9 to TRBJ2-1, with 12 nucleotides matching TRBD2. The J segment lost 8 bases and the V segment lost 3 bases, leaving 6 bases of the junction unmatched. The CDR3 has 15 residues. CDR1 is SGDLS, CDR2 YYNGEE, per germline.

The chain joins TRBV11-2 to TRBJ2-7; D gene ambiguous. Germline lookup yields CDR1 SGHAT and CDR2 FQNNGV. Trimming shortened V by 0 bases and J by 1 base, and 10 bases separated the two germline ends. The CDR3 length is 15 residues. As DNA, the CDR3 is TGTGCCAGCAGCTTAGATCTCCAACTATCCTACGAGCAGTACTTC. Amino acids: CASSLDLQLSYEQYF.

The V and J genes are TRBV28 and TRBJ1-1, with 7 bases matching TRBD1. The CDR3 contains 15 residues. The germline CDR1 and CDR2 sequences are MDHEN and SYDVKM. V trimming: 8 bases; J trimming: 6 bases; junction bases outside the gene matches: 15. The CDR3 DNA follows: TGTGCCAGCCTTACCGAGGGGACAGTGGGACCTGAAGCTTTCTTT. Translating it yields CASLTEGTVGPEAFF.

The V call is TRBV7-8, the J call TRBJ2-4; possibly TRBD2 for D (6 bases). Germline V CDR1 and CDR2: SGHVS, FQNEAQ. Trimming stripped 3 bases from V and 3 bases from J, with 9 bases between. The CDR3 totals 14 residues. The chain's CDR3 is CASSFGGNKNIQYF. The CDR3, as DNA: TGTGCCAGCAGCTTTGGAGGGAACAAAAACATTCAGTACTTC.

This clone was found a few times. The V and J genes are TRBV14 and TRBJ1-2; a weak D match, TRBD1 (5 bases). This CDR3 is built from 14 residues. Germline V gene lookup returns CDR1 SGHDN and CDR2 FVKESK. V was trimmed by 0 bases and J by 8 bases, leaving 13 bases between them. CDR3 sequence reads: CASSQEAGRKGYTF. The CDR3 DNA follows: TGTGCCAGCAGCCAAGAGGCAGGGCGGAAAGGCTACACCTTC.

This clone appeared once. The chain is built from TRBV2 and TRBJ1-2, with TRBD1 identical over 7 bases. CDR3 length equals 16 residues. From germline, CDR1 is SNHLY and CDR2 FYNNEI. With 7 bases clipped from V and 8 bases from J, the junction kept 19 bases outside the gene matches. The DNA for the CDR3 is TGTGCCAGCAACATAGGGACAGTCCCCGGATCCGGCGGCTACACCTTC. This sequence encodes CASNIGTVPGSGGYTF.

This clone has just one count. The chain carries TRBV5-1 and TRBJ2-5, with TRBD2 matching 9 bases. This CDR3 region has 15 residues. Germline CDR1 and CDR2: SGHRS and YFSETQ. V shed 1 base, J shed 3 bases, and the junction held 4 bases outside the gene matches. CDR3 residues: CASSLRASGEETQYF. The CDR3 nucleotides read TGCGCCAGCAGCTTGCGGGCTAGCGGGGAAGAGACCCAGTACTTC. The complete variable domain, with remaining parts taken from reference TRBV5-1 and TRBJ2-5, reads KAGVTQTPRYLIKTRGQQVTLSCSPISGHRSVSWYQQTPGQGLQFLFEYFSETQRNKGNFPGRFSGRQFSNSRSEMNVSTLELGDSALYLCASSLRASGEETQYFGPGTRLLVL.